The clone carrying this TCR beta chain was observed a single time. The antigen is not known. These data are taken from a study of blood T cells in healthy people across ages. A J-beta primer mix and a sample-barcoded 5' primer were used in a second PCR of roughly 6 to 11 cycles. A single record per CDR3 protein comes from TCRdb applying MiXCR to the 5' RACE reads. The data hold 750,000 to 1,000,000 distinct CDR3 sequences, with about 28% observed a single time. The CDR3 is 18 residues long. V lost 0 bases, J lost 6 bases, and 9 bases stayed unmatched. General study points: The study lacked donor CMV status, which possibly confounded expanded clonotype changes.

These data were likewise used in another study, on T cells of mothers and their children. That paper states: From each mother came over 8.5 million TCR beta CDR3 reads, and from each child came 3 million to 3.5 million.

V gene TRBV12-3 or TRBV12-4 combines with J gene TRBJ1-5; 12 nucleotides agree with TRBD1. Sequencing used blood. The source of this sequence is a woman aged 40-49 years in good health. CDR3 DNA: TGTGCCAGCAGTTTAGCGGGGACAGGGGGCGCGTTTATTCAGCCCCAGCATTTT. Translation: CASSLAGTGGAFIQPQHF.